The clone carrying this TCR beta chain has just a few counts. The data originate from a study of cytomegalovirus exposure and HLA in healthy donors. The PCR was carried out with 60 Vbeta primers and 13 Jbeta primers. Original processing methods: Later, an analysis found about 77 million unique TCR beta chains, and 8.5 million to 14 million of these were shared. Sequencing used immunoSEQ multiplex PCR; TCRdb keeps in-frame clones, though not all of them. V, J and clone size reflect that table, while D and trimming were determined from the DNA. The data contain approximately 210,000 clones, around 81% of them seen just once; the ten biggest clones take up more than 1.5%. Germline trimming cut 5 bases from V and 3 bases from J; bases unmatched to any gene: 3. CDR1 is SQVTM and CDR2 is ANQGSEA in the germline V gene. The CDR3 has 13 amino acids.

The source material was PBMCs. The chain combines TRBV29-1 with TRBJ1-4, with TRBD1 matching 7 bases. The receptor was derived from a man aged 18-30 years in good health and CMV-seronegative. The CDR3 spells CSVQGDPNEKLFF. Here the CDR3 DNA reads TGCAGCGTTCAGGGGGATCCTAATGAAAAACTGTTTTTT.